This TCR beta chain was identified during a study of OX40 agonist ivuxolimab in advanced cancers. At the level of the study: Mean age around 60 years, range about 20 to 79; 82.7% male.

Enrollment shut out patients with autoimmune disease history or systemic immunosuppression. Data came from immunoSEQ multiplex PCR; TCRdb stores just in-frame clones and leaves some out. In the table there are about 69,000 clones, around 80% of which are singletons. The CDR3 covers 12 residues. Trimming cost V 0 bases and J 2 bases, with 2 bases left between them. Germline values: CDR1 SGHRS, CDR2 YFSETQ. This rearrangement joins TRBV5-1 to TRBJ1-1; D not certain. The material was CD4+ or CD8+ T cells sorted from blood, obtained in a trial of the OX40 agonist ivuxolimab. The TCR comes from an adult with an advanced solid tumor such as melanoma, head and neck, liver or kidney cancer. CDR3 coding DNA: TGCGCCAGCAGCTTGGACAACACTGAAGCTTTCTTT. Translation gives CASSLDNTEAFF.